This TCR beta chain was recovered during a study of identical twins (dated by TCRdb to 2016 to 2017). The study in broad terms: To test whether fetal clonotypes persist, the study used deep sequencing on TCR alpha and beta repertoires from monozygotic twins, unrelated adults of various ages, and cord blood. To rule out contamination, replicate twin experiments were performed at different times with different library preparation protocols.

The full study reports these points: Compared with coincidental sharing between unrelated individuals, out-of-frame TCR alpha sequences shared between twins showed an excess of sequences with low generation probability. Because the same donors could not be followed over many years, conclusions were based on cross-sectional statistical analysis. Out-of-frame TCR alpha sharing in monozygotic twins was systematically underestimated by recombination models, whereas sharing between unrelated individuals was in agreement with the recombination models. Fewer insertions were carried by abundant cord blood beta clonotypes; a weaker similar trend was observed in young adult naive repertoires, while no such trend was observed in memory repertoires. Excess twin sharing in beta out-of-frame sequences was weaker because fewer shared sequences lowered the signal-to-noise ratio. Invariant T cells such as MAIT and iNKT could partly confound zero-insertion analyses, although diverse VJ usage argued against such confounding for most clonotypes.

Only healthy Caucasian donors were included. The twin cohort consisted of three pairs of female monozygotic twins, all aged roughly 18 to 29 years. Peripheral blood mononuclear cells were used as the source from which RNA for TCR libraries was isolated. This clonotype appeared many times. The antigen it binds to is not known. No base quality information exists; no much larger clone differs at one position. The library was obtained by 5' RACE. The reads were generated on an Illumina HiSeq 2000. A universal primer binding site was added through template switching, and the final cDNA carried a unique molecular identifier so that TCR cDNA molecules could be counted accurately. First-strand cDNA for TCR alpha and beta chains was synthesized from specific primers in the conserved constant-segment region. To control for contamination, every cDNA library carried two barcodes: a SMART-Mk sample barcode plus Illumina barcodes. TruSeq adapter sequences, together with Illumina sample barcodes, were added in two successive PCR steps. Sequencing of the TCR alpha and beta cDNA libraries was done on the Illumina HiSeq platform using custom primers. In the original analysis: Unique molecular identifiers were extracted from raw reads with MiGEC, and CDR3 positions were determined with MiXCR. Recombination models were inferred per individual with the repgenHMM and IGoR tools using an EM algorithm. Shared clonotypes were analyzed with the tcR package in R, and sharing was normalized by the product of cloneset sizes. To study raw recombination free of thymic and clonal selection effects, out-of-frame nonproductive sequences were analyzed. TCRdb trimmed the raw reads at Q25, called clones with MiXCR and kept productive beta chains. Each record represents a unique CDR3 protein, reported with the most common genes and DNA among its rows. The V and J calls were determined by TCRdb, not by the authors. The sample has 650,000 to 750,000 distinct CDR3 sequences on record, around 20% of them singletons. The top ten hold 4% to 5.5% of the sample.

V loses 1 base, J loses 7 bases, and the germline ends lie 7 bases apart. Measured from the cysteine to the phenylalanine, the CDR3 is 13 residues long. CDR3 DNA is the only sequence kept; it has 39 bases, read in frame from the first base. From a lookup of the germline V gene (reference sequence), CDR1 and CDR2 are SSHAT and FNYEAQ. The same specimen was also included in a second study, on T cells expressing NK-cell markers. The second publication reports: Eight donors provided sorted CD3+CD56+NKG2C+, CD3+CD56+NKG2C- and CD3+CD56-NKG2C+ T-cell subsets, whose TCR beta-chain repertoires were profiled. Of the eight sequenced donors, seven were found to be HCMV-seropositive and one was found to be HCMV-seronegative. In several experiments an anti-gammadeltaTCR antibody was added to restrict sorting to alphabetaTCR-expressing T cells. In over 5 donors, the dominant CD3+CD56+NKG2C+ clonotypes were among the top 10 CD8+ clonotypes and accounted for about 1.0-7.5% of CD8+ T cells. Those dominant clonotypes were again the most abundant among CD3+CD56-NKG2C+ cells in several donors, at about 28.3-60.1%. Whether the expanded NKG2C-expressing T cell clones were specific for HCMV antigens was left unclear. The eight sequenced donors were randomly selected healthy volunteers, three men and five women. A commercial ELISA kit detecting HCMV-specific IgG in serum was used to determine HCMV serostatus. For six donors, bulk peripheral blood T-cell repertoires were also sequenced from unsorted PBMC. Reads were demultiplexed and grouped by UMI with MIGEC, and clonotypes were assembled and quantified with MiTCR. To exclude erroneous sequences, only TCR cDNA sequences supported by at least two reads were retained. Downstream repertoire analysis used the tcR package, and clonotypes were matched across fractions by CDR3 nucleotide sequence plus V segment. VDJmatch was used to annotate antigen specificity against VDJdb, with one amino acid substitution in CDR3 allowed.

The rearranged segments are TRBV7-7 and TRBJ2-2; the D gene is unclear. This TCR derives from a woman under 30 in good health. The sequencing sample was made of PBMCs. The bases are TGTGCCAGCAGCTTAGGGCGTGGCGGGGAGCTGTTTTTT. This encodes CASSLGRGGELFF.